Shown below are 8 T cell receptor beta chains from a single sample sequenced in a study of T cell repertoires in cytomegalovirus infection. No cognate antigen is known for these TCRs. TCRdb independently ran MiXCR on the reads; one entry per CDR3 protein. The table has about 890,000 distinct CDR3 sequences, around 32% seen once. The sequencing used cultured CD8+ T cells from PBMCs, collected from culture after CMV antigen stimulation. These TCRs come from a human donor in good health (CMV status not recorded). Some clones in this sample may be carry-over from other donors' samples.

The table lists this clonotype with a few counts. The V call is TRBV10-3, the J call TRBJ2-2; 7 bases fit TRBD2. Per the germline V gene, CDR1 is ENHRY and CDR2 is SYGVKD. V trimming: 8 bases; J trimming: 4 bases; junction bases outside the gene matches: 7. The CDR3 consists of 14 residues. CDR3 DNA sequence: TGTGCCATCTTCCGGGGGGAAGGCACCGGGGAGCTGTTTTTT. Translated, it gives CAIFRGEGTGELFF.

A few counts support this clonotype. The CDR3: CASSQDGTRRETQYF. CDR3 nucleotide sequence: TGCGCCAGCAGCCAAGACGGGACTAGGAGAGAGACCCAGTACTTC. The chain combines TRBV4-1 with TRBJ2-5, with 8 bases identical to TRBD2. This CDR3 has 15 amino acids. With V trimmed by 0 bases and J by 4 bases, 4 bases remained unmatched. From germline, CDR1 is MGHRA and CDR2 YSYEKL.

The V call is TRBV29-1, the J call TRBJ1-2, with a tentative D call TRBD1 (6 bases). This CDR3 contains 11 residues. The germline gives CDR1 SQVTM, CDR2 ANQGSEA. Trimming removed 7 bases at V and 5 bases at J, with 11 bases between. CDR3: CSAEGDYGYTF. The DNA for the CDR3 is TGCAGCGCTGAGGGGGATTATGGCTACACCTTC.

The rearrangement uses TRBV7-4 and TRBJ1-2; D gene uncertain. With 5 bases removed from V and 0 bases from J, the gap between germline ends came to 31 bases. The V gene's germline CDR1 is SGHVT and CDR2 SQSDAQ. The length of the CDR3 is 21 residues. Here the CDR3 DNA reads TGTGCCAGCAGCCAGCTTATGCCGACGTGGGATGAGGACGGAACTAACTATGGCTACACCTTC. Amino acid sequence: CASSQLMPTWDEDGTNYGYTF.

The CDR3 DNA is TGTGCCGCGAGCGGGAGGACGAACGAGCAGTACGTC. Translating gives CAASGRTNEQYV. The gene calls are TRBV6-2 or TRBV6-3 and TRBJ2-7; TRBD2 matches at 9 bases. Germline V lookup: CDR1 MNHEY, CDR2 SVGEGT. Trimming removed 11 bases from V and 5 bases from J; junction bases left unmatched: 7. This CDR3 is 12 amino acids long.

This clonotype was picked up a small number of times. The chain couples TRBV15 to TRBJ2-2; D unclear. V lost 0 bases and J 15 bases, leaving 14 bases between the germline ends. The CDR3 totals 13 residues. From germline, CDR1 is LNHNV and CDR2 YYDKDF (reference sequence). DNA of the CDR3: TGTGCCACCAGCAGAGATCTTGCCGAGGTGATGTTTTTT. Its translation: CATSRDLAEVMFF.

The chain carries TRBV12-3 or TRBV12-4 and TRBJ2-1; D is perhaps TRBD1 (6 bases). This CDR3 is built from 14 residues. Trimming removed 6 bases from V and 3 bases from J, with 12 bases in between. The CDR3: CASRGAGVYNEQFF. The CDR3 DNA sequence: TGTGCCAGCAGGGGGGCAGGGGTCTACAATGAGCAGTTCTTC.

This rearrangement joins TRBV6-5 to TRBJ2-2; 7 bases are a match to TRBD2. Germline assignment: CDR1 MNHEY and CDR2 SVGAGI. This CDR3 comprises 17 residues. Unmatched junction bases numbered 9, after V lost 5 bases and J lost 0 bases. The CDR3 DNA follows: TGTGCCAGCAGTCACTATTGGGAGGGCCCGAACACCGGGGAGCTGTTTTTT. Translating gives CASSHYWEGPNTGELFF.